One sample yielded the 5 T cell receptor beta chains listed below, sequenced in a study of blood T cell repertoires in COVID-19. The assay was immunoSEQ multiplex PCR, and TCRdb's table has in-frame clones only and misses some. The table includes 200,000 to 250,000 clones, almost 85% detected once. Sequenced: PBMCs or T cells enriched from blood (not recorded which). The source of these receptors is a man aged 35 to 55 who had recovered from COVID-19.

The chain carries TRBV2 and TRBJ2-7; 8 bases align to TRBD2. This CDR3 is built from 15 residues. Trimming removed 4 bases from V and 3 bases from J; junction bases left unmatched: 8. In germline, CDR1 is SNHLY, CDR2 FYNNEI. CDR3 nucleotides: TGTGCCAGCAGTGTCGGGCTAGCGGGTATCTACGAGCAGTACTTC. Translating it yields CASSVGLAGIYEQYF.

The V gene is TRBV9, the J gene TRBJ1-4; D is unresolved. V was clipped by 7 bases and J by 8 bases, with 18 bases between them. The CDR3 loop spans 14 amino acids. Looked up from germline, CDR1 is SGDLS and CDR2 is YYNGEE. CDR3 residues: CASPHDPLEEKLFF. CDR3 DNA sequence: TGTGCCAGCCCTCATGACCCTCTGGAGGAAAAACTGTTTTTT.

The CDR3 reads CASGQDRESYTF. The CDR3 nucleotides are TGTGCCAGCGGCCAGGACAGGGAGAGTTACACCTTC. V gene TRBV6-5 combines with J gene TRBJ1-2; 8 bases line up with TRBD1. CDR3 size: 12 residues. The germline gives CDR1 MNHEY, CDR2 SVGAGI. Unmatched junction bases numbered 10, after V lost 8 bases and J lost 11 bases.

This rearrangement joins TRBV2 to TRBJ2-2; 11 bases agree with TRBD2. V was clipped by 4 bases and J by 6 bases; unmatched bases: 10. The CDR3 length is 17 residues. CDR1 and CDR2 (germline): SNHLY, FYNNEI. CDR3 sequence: CASSGGSGRAAAGELFF. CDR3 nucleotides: TGTGCCAGCAGTGGCGGTAGCGGGAGGGCTGCGGCCGGGGAGCTGTTTTTT.

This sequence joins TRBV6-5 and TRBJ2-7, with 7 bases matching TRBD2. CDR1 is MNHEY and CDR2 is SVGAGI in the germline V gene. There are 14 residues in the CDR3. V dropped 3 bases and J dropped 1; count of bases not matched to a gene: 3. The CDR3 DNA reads TGTGCCAGCAGTTATAGGGAGGGATCCTACGAGCAGTACTTC. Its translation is CASSYREGSYEQYF.